These 20 T cell receptor beta chains came from one sample sequenced in a study of a mutant IDH1 vaccine in newly diagnosed glioma. No antigen has been identified for these receptors. Time point reported: week 11, during vaccination. What each vaccine dose contained was 300 ug of mutant IDH1 20-mer peptide, accompanied by topical imiquimod. Profiled with immunoSEQ multiplex PCR; TCRdb holds only in-frame clones, not every one. The data contain 50,000 to 65,000 clones, about 91% of them singletons. The input for sequencing was PBMCs, taken from a glioma patient whose treatment included an IDH1 peptide vaccine. The origin of the receptors is a middle-aged man with glioma.

The chain has TRBV13 and TRBJ1-2; the match to TRBD1 covers 7 bases. CDR1 is PRHDT, CDR2 FYEKMQ, per germline (reference sequence). V lost 4 bases to trimming and J lost 1 base; unmatched junction nucleotides: 6. The CDR3 loop spans 15 amino acids. The DNA of the CDR3 is TGTGCCAGCAGCTACGACAGGGTCCTTAACTATGGCTACACCTTC. Protein product: CASSYDRVLNYGYTF. Drawing the rest from reference TRBV13 and TRBJ1-2, the complete variable domain is AAGVIQSPRHLIKEKRETATLKCYPIPRHDTVYWYQQGPGQDPQFLISFYEKMQSDKGSIPDRFSAQQFSDYHSELNMSSLELGDSALYFCASSYDRVLNYGYTFGSGTRLTVV.

The chain's CDR3 is CARSSKEGYRGPSNQPQHF. The DNA of the CDR3 is TGTGCCAGAAGCTCAAAGGAAGGTTACAGGGGCCCGAGCAATCAGCCCCAGCATTTT. The chain couples TRBV5-3 to TRBJ1-5; TRBD1 agrees at 7 bases. TRBV5-3 is an ORF, with its function uncertain. The junction had 16 bases not matched to a gene; V was cut back by 3 bases and J by 1 base. The CDR3 consists of 19 residues.

The chain combines TRBV15 with TRBJ2-3; D may match TRBD1 or TRBD2 (5 bases each). The V gene lost 8 bases and the J gene lost 1 base, with 16 bases spanning the gap. CDR3 size: 15 residues. Germline V gene lookup returns CDR1 LNHNV and CDR2 YYDKDF (reference sequence). The CDR3 region is CATLRDLGGTDTQYF. The CDR3 DNA follows: TGTGCCACCCTTCGGGACCTCGGGGGCACAGATACGCAGTATTTT.

This clone was observed a single time. V is TRBV7-2 and J is TRBJ1-3, with TRBD1 as a possible D gene (6 bases). CDR1 and CDR2 (germline): SGHTA, FQGNSA. The CDR3 is 15 residues long. V was cut by 6 bases and J by 3 bases, with 15 bases left in between. The CDR3, as DNA: TGTGCCAGCAGTTCGGTCGGGGGCATTGGAAACACCATATATTTT. The encoded protein is CASSSVGGIGNTIYF.

The chain uses TRBV4-2 and TRBJ2-3; no clear D. V lost 4 bases to trimming and J lost 5 bases, with 19 bases between them. From germline, CDR1 is LGHNA and CDR2 YNFKEQ. This CDR3 has 16 residues. As DNA, the CDR3 is TGTGCCAGCAGCCCTAGAAAAGGGCCAGATGGAGATACGCAGTATTTT. This encodes CASSPRKGPDGDTQYF.

The chain couples TRBV10-3 to TRBJ2-1; D unresolved. This CDR3 region has 12 residues. Germline-derived CDR1 and CDR2 are ENHRY and SYGVKD. V lost 4 bases to trimming and J lost 6 bases, with 7 bases between them. The chain's CDR3 is CAISGPVNEQFF. The CDR3 bases are TGTGCCATCAGTGGGCCCGTCAATGAGCAGTTCTTC.

The rearrangement links TRBV7-2 to TRBJ2-7; 7 bases are a match to TRBD1. CDR3 size: 12 residues. V was clipped by 6 bases and J by 4 bases; unmatched bases: 3. The germline V gene encodes CDR1 SGHTA and CDR2 FQGNSA. This CDR3 is CASSQQGYEQYF. The CDR3 nucleotides read TGTGCCAGCAGTCAACAGGGGTACGAGCAGTACTTC.

V gene TRBV7-8 combines with J gene TRBJ1-3, with D hard to call. Germline V gene sequence: CDR1 SGHVS, CDR2 FQNEAQ. V dropped 4 bases and J dropped 0 bases, with 13 bases sitting between them. The CDR3 is 16 amino acids. For the CDR3, the DNA is TGTGCCAGCAGCTCCGTAGCAGGCGTCTCTGGAAACACCATATATTTT. Residues: CASSSVAGVSGNTIYF. The full variable domain, completed using reference TRBV7-8 and TRBJ1-3, is GAGVSQSPRYKVAKRGQDVALRCDPISGHVSLFWYQQALGQGPEFLTYFQNEAQLDKSGLPSDRFFAERPEGSVSTLKIQRTQQEDSAVYLCASSSVAGVSGNTIYFGEGSWLTVV.

The chain combines TRBV19 with TRBJ2-2; the D is unclear. The CDR3 loop spans 14 amino acids. Trimming shortened V by 4 bases and J by 3 bases, and 9 bases separated the two germline ends. Germline lookup yields CDR1 LNHDA and CDR2 SQIVND (reference sequence). CDR3 DNA: TGTGCCAGTAGTAGAACATCCGACACCGGGGAGCTGTTTTTT. As protein: CASSRTSDTGELFF.

This chain connects TRBV6-1 to TRBJ2-7, with a weak D call TRBD2 (5 bases). Trimming shortened V by 5 bases and J by 1 base, and 12 bases separated the two germline ends. The germline V gene has CDR1 MNHNS and CDR2 SASEGT. The CDR3 loop spans 14 amino acids. CDR3 residues: CASSPRTDSYEQYF. CDR3 nucleotide sequence: TGTGCCAGCAGTCCGCGGACTGATTCCTACGAGCAGTACTTC.

The V gene is TRBV2, the J gene TRBJ1-4; D is perhaps TRBD1 (6 bases). CDR3 length: 14 residues. Germline assignment: CDR1 SNHLY and CDR2 FYNNEI. Between the trimmed V and J ends, which lost 7 bases and 13 bases, there was a span of 22 bases. CDR3: CASTLTRREGGLFF. CDR3 DNA sequence: TGTGCCAGCACTCTCACCCGGAGGGAGGGGGGACTGTTTTTT.

This chain connects TRBV30 to TRBJ2-7; 14 nucleotides line up with TRBD2. CDR1 GTSNPN and CDR2 SVGIG come from the germline V gene (reference sequence). The junction had 6 bases not matched to a gene; V was cut back by 3 bases and J by 5 bases. The CDR3 sequence is 15 residues long. CDR3 residues: CAWSGRLAGGHEQYF. CDR3 bases: TGTGCCTGGAGCGGGAGACTAGCGGGAGGGCACGAGCAGTACTTC.

The chain recombines TRBV15 with TRBJ1-3; D might be TRBD1 (5 bases). The V gene lost 0 bases and the J gene lost 0 bases, with 9 bases spanning the gap. The CDR3 is 16 amino acids. Germline-derived CDR1 and CDR2 are LNHNV and YYDKDF (reference sequence). CDR3: CATSRDGQASGNTIYF. In DNA form, the CDR3 reads TGTGCCACCAGCAGAGATGGACAAGCCTCTGGAAACACCATATATTTT.

This chain connects TRBV6-1 to TRBJ2-3, with 7 bases lining up with TRBD2. Trimming at V came to 0 bases and at J to 6 bases, leaving 0 bases not matched to a gene. The length of the CDR3 is 13 residues. Germline CDR1 MNHNS, CDR2 SASEGT. This chain's CDR3 is CASSEARGDTQYF. In DNA form, the CDR3 reads TGTGCCAGCAGTGAAGCGCGGGGGGATACGCAGTATTTT.

The rearrangement uses TRBV5-6 and TRBJ2-7, with D tentatively TRBD1 (5 bases). The germline V gene encodes CDR1 SGHDT and CDR2 YYEEEE. Trimming left V 2 bases short and J 3 bases short, with 15 bases between. CDR3 size: 15 residues. The CDR3 spells CASSLAQAGFYEQYF. The CDR3 DNA sequence: TGTGCCAGCAGCTTAGCCCAGGCAGGGTTCTACGAGCAGTACTTC. The full variable domain, its missing parts supplied by reference TRBV5-6 and TRBJ2-7, is DAGVTQSPTHLIKTRGQQVTLRCSPKSGHDTVSWYQQALGQGPQFIFQYYEEEERQRGNFPDRFSGHQFPNYSSELNVNALLLGDSALYLCASSLAQAGFYEQYFGPGTRLTVT.

The V gene is TRBV5-1, the J gene TRBJ2-1; D is perhaps TRBD1 or TRBD2 (7 bases each). The ends were cut back, 2 bases at V and 4 bases at J, with 16 bases in the middle. CDR3 length: 16 residues. Germline CDR1 reads SGHRS; CDR2 reads YFSETQ. The CDR3 DNA is TGCGCCAGCAGCTTTTCAGGGGGGGGCTATTACAATGAGCAGTTCTTC. As protein: CASSFSGGGYYNEQFF.

The CDR3 region is CASSKPTLYNEQFF. The CDR3 nucleotides are TGTGCCAGCAGTAAACCTACCCTCTACAATGAGCAGTTCTTC. V and J are TRBV7-9 and TRBJ2-1; D is undetermined. CDR3 size: 14 residues. The V and J ends lost 6 bases and 3 bases respectively, with 12 bases between them. From germline, CDR1 is SEHNR and CDR2 FQNEAQ (reference sequence).

CDR3 DNA sequence: TGTGCCAGCAGCCAAGGAAGACAGGGTTTGGCCTTTAGCTATGGCTACACCTTC. This translates into CASSQGRQGLAFSYGYTF. V is TRBV4-2 and J is TRBJ1-2, with TRBD1 matching over 7 bases. V lost 1 base to trimming and J lost 4 bases; unmatched junction nucleotides: 15. Germline CDR1 and CDR2: LGHNA and YNFKEQ. This CDR3 is built from 18 residues.

The chain employs TRBV19 and TRBJ2-5, with 14 bases aligning to TRBD2. Germline trimming cut 5 bases from V and 9 bases from J; bases unmatched to any gene: 14. The germline gives CDR1 LNHDA, CDR2 SQIVND (reference sequence). CDR3 length: 17 amino acids. The CDR3 coding sequence is TGTGCCAGTAGTCCACGGACTAGCGGGGGGCCCGGGTCGGCCCAGTACTTC. Residues: CASSPRTSGGPGSAQYF.

The rearrangement links TRBV2 to TRBJ2-3; 11 nucleotides agree with TRBD2. From germline, CDR1 is SNHLY and CDR2 FYNNEI. The CDR3 runs 19 residues. The trim removed 3 bases at V and 2 bases at J, leaving 13 bases unmatched. For the CDR3, the DNA is TGTGCCAGCAGTGACGCAGTCCTAGCGGGAGGAAGTGTCACAGATACGCAGTATTTT. Translated: CASSDAVLAGGSVTDTQYF.